This T cell receptor beta chain was identified in a study of blood T cell repertoires in COVID-19. Looking at the study overall: There were acute and convalescent COVID-19 samples, and they came from the United States, Italy and Spain.

The CDR3 runs to 15 residues. V lost 5 bases and J lost 3; bases outside the gene matches: 9. Germline V gives CDR1 MNHEY, CDR2 SVGAGI. Produced via immunoSEQ multiplex PCR; TCRdb's table is partial and in-frame only. The sample lists nearly 400,000 clones, around nine tenths occurring once. Study members were between roughly 18 and 89 years old and lived in 24 US regions. Each participant's cohort was designated according to participant-reported clinical history. The recovered donors of Cohort 3 showed two negative PCRs, clearance, or symptom resolution. The sequencing input was PBMCs or T cells enriched from blood (not recorded which). The chain carries TRBV6-5 and TRBJ1-1, with 7 nucleotides matching TRBD1. The sequence was obtained from a woman in her twenties or thirties who had recovered from COVID-19. Here the CDR3 DNA reads TGTGCCAGCAGTCCTGACAGGGAAGTTCACACTGAAGCTTTCTTT. It translates to CASSPDREVHTEAFF.